This note documents a single T cell receptor beta chain sequence. Its antigen remains unidentified. The data originate from a study of CD8+ T cells in alopecia areata. Findings and limits, study-wide: Elevated clonality characterized lesional scalp relative to normal scalp, particularly in alopecia totalis/universalis. Researchers reported that TCR sharing among patients proved less clear than in mice, possibly HLA-linked. Scalp repertoires also include resident alphabeta T cells from normal skin.

TCR sequencing used cDNA made by reverse transcription of extracted RNA. Repertoires were generated with immunoSEQ multiplex PCR, while TCRdb's copy carries only in-frame clones and drops some. The sample lists around 60,000 clones; roughly two fifths were seen once. Samples from alopecia areata patients were lesional scalp punch biopsies and peripheral blood. The V gene's germline CDR1 is MNHEY and CDR2 SMNVEV (reference sequence). The CDR3 is 14 residues long. V was clipped by 10 bases and J by 6 bases; unmatched bases: 12. The material sequenced was NKG2D-low CD8+ T cells sorted from blood. The receptor's source is a human donor with alopecia areata. This chain uses TRBV27 with TRBJ2-1; 7 nucleotides agree with TRBD2. CDR3 DNA sequence: TGTGCCACCCTTCAGCTTGGGGGGGGCAATGAGCAGTTCTTC. As protein: CATLQLGGGNEQFF.